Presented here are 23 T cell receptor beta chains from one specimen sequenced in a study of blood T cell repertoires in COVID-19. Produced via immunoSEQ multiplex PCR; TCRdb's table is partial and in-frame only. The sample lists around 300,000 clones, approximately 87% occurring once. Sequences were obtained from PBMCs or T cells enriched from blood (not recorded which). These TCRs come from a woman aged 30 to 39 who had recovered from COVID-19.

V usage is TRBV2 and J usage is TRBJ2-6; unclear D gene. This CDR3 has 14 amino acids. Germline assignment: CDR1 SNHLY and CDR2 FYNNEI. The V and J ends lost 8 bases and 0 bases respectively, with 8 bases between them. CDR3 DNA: TGTGCCAGCGAGGATGTCTCTGGGGCCAACGTCCTGACTTTC. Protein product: CASEDVSGANVLTF. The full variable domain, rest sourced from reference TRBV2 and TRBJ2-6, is EPEVTQTPSHQVTQMGQEVILRCVPISNHLYFYWYRQILGQKVEFLVSFYNNEISEKSEIFDDQFSVERPDGSNFTLKIRSTKLEDSAMYFCASEDVSGANVLTFGAGSRLTVL.

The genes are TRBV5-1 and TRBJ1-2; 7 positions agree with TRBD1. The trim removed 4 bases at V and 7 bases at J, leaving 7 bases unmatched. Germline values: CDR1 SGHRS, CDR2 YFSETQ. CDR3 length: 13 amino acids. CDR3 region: CASSGTGDTGYTF. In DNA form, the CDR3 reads TGCGCCAGCAGCGGCACAGGGGATACTGGCTACACCTTC.

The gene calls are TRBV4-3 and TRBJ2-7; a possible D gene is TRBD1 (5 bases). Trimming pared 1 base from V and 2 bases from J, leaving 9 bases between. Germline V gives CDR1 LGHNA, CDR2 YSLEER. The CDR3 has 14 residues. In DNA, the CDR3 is TGCGCCAGCAGCCAAGTCGGCAGGGCCTACGAGCAGTACTTC. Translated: CASSQVGRAYEQYF.

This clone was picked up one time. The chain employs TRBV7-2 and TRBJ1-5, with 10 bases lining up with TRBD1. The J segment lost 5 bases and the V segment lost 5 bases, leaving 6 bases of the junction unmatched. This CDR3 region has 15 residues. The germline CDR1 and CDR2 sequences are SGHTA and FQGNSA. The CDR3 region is CASSPATGGDQPQHF. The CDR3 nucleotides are TGTGCCAGCAGCCCAGCGACAGGGGGCGATCAGCCCCAGCATTTT.

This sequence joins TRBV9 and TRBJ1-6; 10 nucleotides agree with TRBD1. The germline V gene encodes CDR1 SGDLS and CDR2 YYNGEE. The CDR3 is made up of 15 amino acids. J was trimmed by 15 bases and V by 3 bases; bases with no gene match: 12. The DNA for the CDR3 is TGTGCCAGCAGCGCTCGACAGGGGGCAACTTTAGACCTCCACTTT. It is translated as CASSARQGATLDLHF.

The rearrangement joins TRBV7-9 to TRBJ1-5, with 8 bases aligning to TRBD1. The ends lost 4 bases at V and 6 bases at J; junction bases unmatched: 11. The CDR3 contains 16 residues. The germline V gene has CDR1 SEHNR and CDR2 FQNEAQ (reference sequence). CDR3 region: CASSYIGQGSGQPQHF. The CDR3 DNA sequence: TGTGCCAGCAGCTATATCGGACAGGGAAGTGGTCAGCCCCAGCATTTT.

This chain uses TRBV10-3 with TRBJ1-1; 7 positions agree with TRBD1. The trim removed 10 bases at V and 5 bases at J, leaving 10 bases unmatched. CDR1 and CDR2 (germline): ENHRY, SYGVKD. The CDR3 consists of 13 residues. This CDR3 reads CASHRGSWTEAFF. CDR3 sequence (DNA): TGTGCCAGCCACAGGGGAAGCTGGACTGAAGCTTTCTTT.

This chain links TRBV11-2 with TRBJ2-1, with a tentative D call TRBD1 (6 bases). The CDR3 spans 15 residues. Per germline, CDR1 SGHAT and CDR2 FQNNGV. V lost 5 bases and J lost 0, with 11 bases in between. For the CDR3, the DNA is TGTGCCAGCAGCCGAGGACAGAACTCCTACAATGAGCAGTTCTTC. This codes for CASSRGQNSYNEQFF.

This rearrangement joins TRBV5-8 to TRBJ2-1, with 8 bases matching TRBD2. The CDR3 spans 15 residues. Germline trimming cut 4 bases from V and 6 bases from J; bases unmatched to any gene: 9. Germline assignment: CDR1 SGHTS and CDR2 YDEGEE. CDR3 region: CASSLEGLVGNEQFF. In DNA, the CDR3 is TGTGCCAGCAGCCTCGAGGGACTAGTGGGCAATGAGCAGTTCTTC.

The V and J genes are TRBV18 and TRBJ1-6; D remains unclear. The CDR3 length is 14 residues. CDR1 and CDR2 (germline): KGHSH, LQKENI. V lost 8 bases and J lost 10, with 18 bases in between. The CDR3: CASGWTGTGSPLHF. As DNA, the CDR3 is TGTGCCAGCGGATGGACGGGTACGGGGTCACCCCTCCACTTT.

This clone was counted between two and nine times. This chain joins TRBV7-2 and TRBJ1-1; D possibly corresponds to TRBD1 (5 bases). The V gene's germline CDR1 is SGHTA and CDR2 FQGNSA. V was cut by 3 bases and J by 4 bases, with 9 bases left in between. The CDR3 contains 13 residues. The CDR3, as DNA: TGTGCCAGCAGCTTTCAGGGAATCACTGAAGCTTTCTTT. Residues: CASSFQGITEAFF.

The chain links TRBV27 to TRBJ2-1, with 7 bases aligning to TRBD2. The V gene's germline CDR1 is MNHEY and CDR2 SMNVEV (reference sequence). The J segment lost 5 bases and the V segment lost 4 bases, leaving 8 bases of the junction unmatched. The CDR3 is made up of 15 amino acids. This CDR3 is CASSSIAGLNNEQFF. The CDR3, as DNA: TGTGCCAGCAGTTCAATAGCGGGTCTGAACAATGAGCAGTTCTTC.

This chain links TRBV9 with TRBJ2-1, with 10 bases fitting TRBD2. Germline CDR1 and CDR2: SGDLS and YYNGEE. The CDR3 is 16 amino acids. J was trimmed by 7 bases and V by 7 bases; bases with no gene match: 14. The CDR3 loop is CASGRAGGTDWNEQFF. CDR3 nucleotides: TGTGCCAGCGGTCGAGCGGGGGGGACGGATTGGAATGAGCAGTTCTTC. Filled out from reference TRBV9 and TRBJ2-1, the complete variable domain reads DSGVTQTPKHLITATGQRVTLRCSPRSGDLSVYWYQQSLDQGLQFLIQYYNGEERAKGNILERFSAQQFPDLHSELNLSSLELGDSALYFCASGRAGGTDWNEQFFGPGTRLTVL.

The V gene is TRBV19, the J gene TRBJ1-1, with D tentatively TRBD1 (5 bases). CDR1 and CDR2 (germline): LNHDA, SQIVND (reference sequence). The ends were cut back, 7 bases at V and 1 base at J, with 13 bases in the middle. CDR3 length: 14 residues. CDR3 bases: TGTGCCAGTACCCACCGTGACAGGAACACTGAAGCTTTCTTT. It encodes CASTHRDRNTEAFF.

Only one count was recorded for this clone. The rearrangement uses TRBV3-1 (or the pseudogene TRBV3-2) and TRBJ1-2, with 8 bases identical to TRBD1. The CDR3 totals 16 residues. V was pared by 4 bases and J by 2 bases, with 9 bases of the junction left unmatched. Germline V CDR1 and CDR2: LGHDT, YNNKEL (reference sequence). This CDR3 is CASSLLQGARNYGYTF. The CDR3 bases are TGTGCCAGCAGCCTACTCCAGGGGGCGCGGAACTATGGCTACACCTTC.

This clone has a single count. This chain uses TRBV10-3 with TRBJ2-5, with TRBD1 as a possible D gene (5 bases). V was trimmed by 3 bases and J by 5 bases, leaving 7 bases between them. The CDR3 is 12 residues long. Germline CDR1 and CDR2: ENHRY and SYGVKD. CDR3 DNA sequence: TGTGCCATCAGTGACGCAGGGGAGACCCAGTACTTC. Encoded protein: CAISDAGETQYF.

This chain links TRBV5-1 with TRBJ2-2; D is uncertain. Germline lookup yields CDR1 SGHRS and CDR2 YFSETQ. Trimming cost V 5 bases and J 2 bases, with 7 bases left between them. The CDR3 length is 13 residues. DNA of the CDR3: TGCGCCAGCAGTAATCTTAACACCGGGGAGCTGTTTTTT. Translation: CASSNLNTGELFF.

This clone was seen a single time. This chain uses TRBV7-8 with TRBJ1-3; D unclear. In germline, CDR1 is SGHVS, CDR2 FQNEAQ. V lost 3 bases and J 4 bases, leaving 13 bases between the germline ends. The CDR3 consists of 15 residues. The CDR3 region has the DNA TGTGCCAGCAGCTTTACGGGAACTGGAGGAAACACCATATATTTT. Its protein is CASSFTGTGGNTIYF.

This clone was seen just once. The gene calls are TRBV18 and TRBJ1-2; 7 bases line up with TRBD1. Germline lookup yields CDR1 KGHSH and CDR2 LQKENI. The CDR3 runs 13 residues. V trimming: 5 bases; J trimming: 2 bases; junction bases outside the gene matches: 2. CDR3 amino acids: CASSNRGNYGYTF. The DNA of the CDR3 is TGTGCCAGCTCAAACAGGGGAAACTATGGCTACACCTTC.

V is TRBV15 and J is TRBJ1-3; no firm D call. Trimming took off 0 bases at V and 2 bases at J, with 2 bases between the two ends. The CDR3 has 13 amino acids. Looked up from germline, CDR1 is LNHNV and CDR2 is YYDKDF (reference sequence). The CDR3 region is CATSRDAGNTIYF. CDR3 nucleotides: TGTGCCACCAGCAGAGACGCTGGAAACACCATATATTTT.

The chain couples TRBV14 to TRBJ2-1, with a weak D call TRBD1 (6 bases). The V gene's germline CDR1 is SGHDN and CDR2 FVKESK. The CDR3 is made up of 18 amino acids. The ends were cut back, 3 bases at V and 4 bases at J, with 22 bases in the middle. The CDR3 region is CASSHASGTHPIYNEQFF. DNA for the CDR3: TGTGCCAGCAGCCATGCCTCCGGGACACATCCGATTTACAATGAGCAGTTCTTC.

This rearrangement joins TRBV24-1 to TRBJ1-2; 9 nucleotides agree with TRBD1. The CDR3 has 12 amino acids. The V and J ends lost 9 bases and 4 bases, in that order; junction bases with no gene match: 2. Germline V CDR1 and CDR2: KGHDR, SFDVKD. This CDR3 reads CATQDRGYGYTF. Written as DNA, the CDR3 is TGTGCCACCCAGGACAGGGGCTATGGCTACACCTTC.

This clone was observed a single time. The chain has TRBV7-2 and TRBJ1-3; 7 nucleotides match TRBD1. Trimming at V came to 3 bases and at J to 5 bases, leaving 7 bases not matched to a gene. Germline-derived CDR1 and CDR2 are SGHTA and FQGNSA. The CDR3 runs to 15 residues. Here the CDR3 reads CASSFSGGRRNTIYF. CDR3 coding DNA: TGTGCCAGCAGCTTCTCAGGGGGACGTAGAAACACCATATATTTT.